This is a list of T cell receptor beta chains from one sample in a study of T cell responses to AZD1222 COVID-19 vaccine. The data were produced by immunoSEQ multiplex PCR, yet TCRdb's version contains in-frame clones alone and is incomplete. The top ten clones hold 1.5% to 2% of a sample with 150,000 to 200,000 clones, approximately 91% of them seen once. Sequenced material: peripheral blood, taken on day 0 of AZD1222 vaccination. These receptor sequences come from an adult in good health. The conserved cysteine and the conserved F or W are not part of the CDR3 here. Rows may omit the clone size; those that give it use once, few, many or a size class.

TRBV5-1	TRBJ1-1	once	ASTLGTGGTEAF
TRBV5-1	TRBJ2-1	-	ASSDQTGDLGGEQF
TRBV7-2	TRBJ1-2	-	ASSLSRDSYGYT
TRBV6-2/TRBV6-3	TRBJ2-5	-	ASSYSTNPDRGAWETQY
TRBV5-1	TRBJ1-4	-	ASSLLIGTGEKLF
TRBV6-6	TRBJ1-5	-	ASSLPTDDQPQH
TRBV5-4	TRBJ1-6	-	ASSSARQGGNSPLH
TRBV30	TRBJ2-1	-	AWSRDNEQF
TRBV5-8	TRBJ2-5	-	ASSPRTGGPETQY
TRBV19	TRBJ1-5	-	ASSIERNSNQPQH
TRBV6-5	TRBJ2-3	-	ASSSVAGISTDTQY
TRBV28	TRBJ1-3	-	ASNLPGTGSRNTIY
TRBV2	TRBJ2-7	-	ASAEQGGAPSSYEQY